These 22 T cell receptor beta chains were all obtained from the same sample, sequenced in a study of identical twins (dated by TCRdb to 2016 to 2018). The library was produced with 5' RACE. Sequenced on an Illumina HiSeq 2000. The public reads were run again by TCRdb, first through fastp at Q25 and then through MiXCR, and only productive beta chains were kept. Every distinct CDR3 protein forms one entry, paired with its most common genes and DNA. The sample table shows around 570,000 distinct CDR3 sequences, and approximately 9.6% are seen once. The top ten clonotypes cover approximately 3% of the sample. The same data also went into a second study, on yellow fever vaccine responses in identical twins.

Sample: PBMCs. The source of these receptors is a woman between 18 and 29 years old in good health.

This clonotype has just a few counts. V and J are TRBV14 and TRBJ2-7; D tentatively fits TRBD1 or TRBD2 (5 bases each). The V end was cut by 1 base, the J end by 6 bases, with 10 bases between. There are 13 residues in the CDR3. Germline CDR1 reads SGHDN; CDR2 reads FVKESK. This CDR3 reads CASSQVSGSEQYF. The CDR3 nucleotides read TGTGCCAGCAGCCAAGTTTCAGGGAGCGAGCAGTACTTC.

The chain couples TRBV6-2 or TRBV6-3 to TRBJ1-1; 10 bases match TRBD1. With V trimmed by 8 bases and J by 0 bases, 3 bases remained unmatched. Per the germline V gene, CDR1 is MNHEY and CDR2 is SVGEGT. The CDR3 has 14 residues. CDR3 bases: TGTGCCAGCCAGGACAGGGGGGTGAACACTGAAGCTTTCTTT. This translates into CASQDRGVNTEAFF.

Only a few counts were recorded for this clonotype. The chain recombines TRBV5-1 with TRBJ2-5; TRBD2 is a possible D gene (6 bases). The germline gives CDR1 SGHRS, CDR2 YFSETQ. Trimming stripped 4 bases from V and 1 base from J, with 20 bases between. This CDR3 is 17 amino acids long. CDR3 DNA: TGCGCCAGCAGCGGACGTCCTTCGGGGGTCACCCAAGAGACCCAGTACTTC. Its protein product is CASSGRPSGVTQETQYF.

This clonotype was detected many times. The V call is TRBV12-3 or TRBV12-4, the J call TRBJ2-1; 11 positions match TRBD2. This CDR3 has 17 amino acids. The V and J ends lost 2 bases and 4 bases, in that order; junction bases with no gene match: 7. DNA of the CDR3: TGTGCCAGCAGTTTAAGTAGCGGGAGGGCCGGGTACAATGAGCAGTTCTTC. This sequence encodes CASSLSSGRAGYNEQFF.

The chain has TRBV15 and TRBJ2-1, with 8 bases identical to TRBD2. Germline lookup yields CDR1 LNHNV and CDR2 YYDKDF (reference sequence). After removal of 8 bases from V and 0 bases from J, the junction contained 3 bases not matched to a gene. The CDR3 length is 14 residues. CDR3 nucleotides: TGTGCCACCGGGGGACTAGTCTCCTACAATGAGCAGTTCTTC. The encoded protein is CATGGLVSYNEQFF.

V gene TRBV6-2 or TRBV6-3 combines with J gene TRBJ1-6; 7 positions agree with TRBD1. Germline V gene lookup returns CDR1 MNHEY and CDR2 SVGEGT. This CDR3 has 20 residues. Trimming took 0 bases from V and 0 from J; bases not matched to a gene: 11. CDR3 sequence: CASSYSNRAGGNSYNSPLHF. The CDR3 nucleotides are TGTGCCAGCAGTTACTCGAATCGGGCAGGGGGGAACTCCTATAATTCACCCCTCCACTTT.

This clonotype was recorded a few times. The chain links TRBV11-3 to TRBJ2-1; TRBD2 matches 9 bases. The CDR3 is 13 residues long. The germline CDR1 and CDR2 sequences are SGHNT and YENEEA. The V gene end was trimmed by 4 bases and the J gene end by 9 bases; junction bases not matched to a gene: 4. The CDR3 DNA sequence: TGTGCCAGCAGCTCATTAGCGGGGGTTGAGCAGTTCTTC. It specifies CASSSLAGVEQFF.

This clonotype appeared many times. The chain is built from TRBV6-2 or TRBV6-3 and TRBJ2-7; D is uncertain. The V and J ends lost 5 bases and 5 bases respectively, with 16 bases between them. Looked up from germline, CDR1 is MNHEY and CDR2 is SVGEGT. The CDR3 runs to 14 residues. CDR3 nucleotide sequence: TGTGCCAGCAGTCTTCCGGCTACCAAGCACGAGCAGTACTTC. Its protein product is CASSLPATKHEQYF.

This clonotype has more than one count but fewer than ten. The chain combines TRBV5-1 with TRBJ2-1, with D maybe TRBD1 (5 bases). CDR1 is SGHRS, CDR2 YFSETQ, per germline. The CDR3 has 15 residues. V was cut by 0 bases and J by 2 bases, with 9 bases left in between. DNA of the CDR3: TGCGCCAGCAGCTTGGCAGGACAAGCCTACAATGAGCAGTTCTTC. Protein sequence: CASSLAGQAYNEQFF.

CDR3 region: CASSPYRPGDYEQYF. CDR3 sequence (DNA): TGTGCCAGCAGTCCCTACAGGCCAGGGGACTACGAGCAGTACTTC. The chain combines TRBV27 with TRBJ2-7, with a possible D match to TRBD1 (6 bases). V lost 5 bases and J 3 bases, leaving 17 bases between the germline ends. CDR1 is MNHEY and CDR2 is SMNVEV in the germline V gene (reference sequence). The CDR3 extends over 15 amino acids.

The chain links TRBV18 to TRBJ1-5; TRBD1 matches 9 bases. Germline CDR1 is KGHSH and CDR2 is LQKENI. The CDR3 runs to 15 residues. J was trimmed by 4 bases and V by 6 bases; bases with no gene match: 7. The CDR3 DNA reads TGTGCCAGCTCTCCGGGACAGGGATTAAATCAGCCCCAGCATTTT. Translation: CASSPGQGLNQPQHF.

This clonotype appeared many times. The V call is TRBV27, the J call TRBJ2-1; D remains unclear. The germline V and J ends were trimmed by 3 bases and 4 bases, with 7 bases remaining between them. This CDR3 contains 13 residues. Germline CDR1 MNHEY, CDR2 SMNVEV (reference sequence). The CDR3 loop is CASSFTGYNEQFF. The CDR3, as DNA: TGTGCCAGCAGTTTCACCGGGTACAATGAGCAGTTCTTC.

There are a few counts of this clonotype. J is TRBJ2-7 and V is TRBV10-3; weak D call: TRBD2 (5 bases). This CDR3 contains 12 residues. Trimming removed 7 bases from V and 3 bases from J, with 10 bases in between. Germline V gives CDR1 ENHRY, CDR2 SYGVKD. The CDR3 spells CAIKLRGYEQYF. In DNA, the CDR3 is TGTGCCATCAAACTACGGGGCTACGAGCAGTACTTC.

The rearrangement uses TRBV7-3 and TRBJ2-1; the D is unclear. Germline V gene sequence: CDR1 SGHTA, CDR2 FQGTGA. This CDR3 spans 15 amino acids. V was shortened by 6 bases and J by 0 bases, with 12 bases between the two germline ends. The DNA of the CDR3 is TGTGCCAGCAGGGCAGACTCCGGCTCCTACAATGAGCAGTTCTTC. Its translation: CASRADSGSYNEQFF.

This clonotype was seen a few times. This chain connects TRBV2 to TRBJ2-7; the D gene is possibly TRBD1 (5 bases). V was clipped by 6 bases and J by 2 bases, with 11 bases between them. Germline V CDR1 and CDR2: SNHLY, FYNNEI. The CDR3 runs to 13 residues. Written as DNA, the CDR3 is TGTGCCAGCAGAGGGGAACTGGCCTACGAGCAGTACTTC. Amino acid sequence: CASRGELAYEQYF.

This clonotype has just a few counts. The rearrangement links TRBV7-2 to TRBJ2-5, with D perhaps being TRBD1 or TRBD2 (5 bases each). This CDR3 has 17 amino acids. V lost 0 bases and J 5 bases, leaving 19 bases between the germline ends. Germline V gene sequence: CDR1 SGHTA, CDR2 FQGNSA. CDR3 protein: CASSLATGTRWRETQYF. In DNA, the CDR3 is TGTGCCAGCAGCTTAGCGACGGGGACCCGCTGGAGGGAGACCCAGTACTTC.

The gene calls are TRBV9 and TRBJ2-3; TRBD2 aligns across 14 bases. The CDR3 length is 19 residues. The germline V gene has CDR1 SGDLS and CDR2 YYNGEE. J was trimmed by 0 bases and V by 3 bases; bases with no gene match: 9. CDR3 loop: CASSAIGTSGSGSTDTQYF. The CDR3 DNA sequence: TGTGCCAGCAGCGCGATAGGGACTAGCGGGAGCGGGAGCACAGATACGCAGTATTTT.

This chain links TRBV20-1 with TRBJ2-3; D is unresolved. Germline-derived CDR1 and CDR2 are DFQATT and SNEGSKA (reference sequence). Trimming took 1 base from V and 6 from J, leaving 8 bases between them. The CDR3 runs 12 residues. CDR3 protein: CSARGLVDTQYF. The CDR3 nucleotides read TGCAGTGCTAGAGGACTCGTGGATACGCAGTATTTT.

This clonotype has only a few counts. The CDR3 reads CSAEMGPPLNIQYF. DNA for the CDR3: TGCAGCGCCGAAATGGGACCCCCTTTGAACATTCAGTACTTC. The chain links TRBV29-1 to TRBJ2-4; the D gene could be TRBD1 or TRBD2 (5 bases each). Trimming pared 7 bases from V and 7 bases from J, leaving 20 bases between. Per germline, CDR1 SQVTM and CDR2 ANQGSEA. This CDR3 has 14 residues.

V and J are TRBV28 and TRBJ2-7; D possibly matches TRBD1 or TRBD2 (6 bases each). CDR3 length equals 15 residues. Between the trimmed V and J ends, which lost 5 bases and 3 bases, there was a span of 17 bases. Germline CDR1 MDHEN, CDR2 SYDVKM. CDR3 in amino acids: CASSPLSGGHYEQYF. In DNA, the CDR3 is TGTGCCAGCAGTCCCCTTTCTGGGGGGCACTACGAGCAGTACTTC.

This clonotype has more than one count but fewer than ten. V usage is TRBV20-1 and J usage is TRBJ2-3, with 8 bases lining up with TRBD2. CDR3 length equals 15 residues. The ends lost 7 bases at V and 1 base at J; junction bases unmatched: 10. Germline CDR1 reads DFQATT; CDR2 reads SNEGSKA (reference sequence). The DNA of the CDR3 is TGCAGTGATCTCTATCAAGCGGGGGGCACAGATACGCAGTATTTT. It translates to CSDLYQAGGTDTQYF.

The chain carries TRBV7-9 and TRBJ2-1; D perhaps matches TRBD1 (5 bases). The V and J ends lost 1 base and 12 bases respectively, with 10 bases between them. The CDR3 runs to 12 residues. Germline V gene data show CDR1 as SEHNR and CDR2 as FQNEAQ (reference sequence). CDR3 loop: CASSLETEVQFF. CDR3 nucleotides: TGTGCCAGCAGCTTAGAGACAGAGGTGCAGTTCTTC.